Listed here are 12 T cell receptor beta chains from one sample, sequenced in a study of blood T cell repertoires in COVID-19. Here immunoSEQ multiplex PCR was the method, and the copy in TCRdb shows in-frame clones only, minus some. The data contain 200,000 to 250,000 clones, roughly 94% of them seen just once; the ten biggest clones take up under 1.5%. Sequencing was done on a sample of peripheral blood. These receptors came from a man aged 25-40 years with acute or convalescent COVID-19.

The J gene is TRBJ2-7, the V gene TRBV5-4; 10 positions agree with TRBD1. The germline gives CDR1 SGHNT, CDR2 YYREEE (reference sequence). The CDR3 is 14 amino acids. V dropped 0 bases and J dropped 3; count of bases not matched to a gene: 0. The CDR3 here is CASSLGTGGYEQYF. The CDR3 DNA sequence: TGTGCCAGCAGCTTGGGGACAGGGGGCTACGAGCAGTACTTC.

The genes are TRBV7-8 and TRBJ2-2; 7 positions match TRBD1. The CDR3 runs 20 residues. Germline V gene lookup returns CDR1 SGHVS and CDR2 FQNEAQ. V lost 2 bases and J lost 4; bases outside the gene matches: 19. CDR3 sequence reads: CASSLLTAPRGLGRTGELFF. The CDR3 DNA sequence: TGTGCCAGCAGCTTATTGACGGCCCCGAGGGGGCTAGGACGCACCGGGGAGCTGTTTTTT.

This clone is a singleton in its sample. The rearrangement uses TRBV5-5 and TRBJ2-3; 8 bases match TRBD1. Trimming at V came to 6 bases and at J to 5 bases, leaving 8 bases not matched to a gene. The CDR3 has 14 amino acids. Germline V gene data show CDR1 as SGHKS and CDR2 as YYEKEE (reference sequence). The CDR3 nucleotides are TGTGCCAGCACCGAATCTACAGGGGGAGATACGCAGTATTTT. It is translated as CASTESTGGDTQYF. Full variable domain (missing parts from reference TRBV5-5 and TRBJ2-3): DAGVTQSPTHLIKTRGQQVTLRCSPISGHKSVSWYQQVLGQGPQFIFQYYEKEERGRGNFPDRFSARQFPNYSSELNVNALLLGDSALYLCASTESTGGDTQYFGPGTRLTVL.

This rearrangement joins TRBV7-8 to TRBJ2-7; D remains ambiguous. Germline lookup yields CDR1 SGHVS and CDR2 FQNEAQ. V gave up 6 bases and J gave up 9 bases, with 15 bases separating them. This CDR3 has 12 amino acids. For the CDR3, the DNA is TGTGCCAGCAGTGGTGTAAGGTCGGGGCAGTACTTC. This codes for CASSGVRSGQYF.

The chain carries TRBV4-1 and TRBJ2-5; a possible D gene is TRBD2 (6 bases). The CDR3 runs to 14 residues. V was cut by 0 bases and J by 8 bases, with 13 bases left in between. The germline V gene has CDR1 MGHRA and CDR2 YSYEKL. CDR3 region: CASSQDRRGNTQYF. In DNA form, the CDR3 reads TGCGCCAGCAGCCAAGATCGGAGGGGAAATACCCAGTACTTC.

This chain links TRBV28 with TRBJ2-3, with TRBD1 matching 9 bases. V trimming: 7 bases; J trimming: 1 base; junction bases outside the gene matches: 9. Germline CDR1 is MDHEN and CDR2 is SYDVKM. The CDR3 covers 16 residues. The CDR3 reads CASNFVQGAGTDTQYF. The CDR3 DNA reads as TGTGCCAGCAATTTCGTACAGGGGGCAGGCACAGATACGCAGTATTTT.

The chain recombines TRBV7-3 with TRBJ2-3, with D perhaps matching TRBD2 (7 bases). Trimming stripped 2 bases from V and 2 bases from J, with 14 bases between. Germline CDR1 SGHTA, CDR2 FQGTGA. The CDR3 sequence is 16 residues long. Here the CDR3 reads CASSLQSAGATDTQYF. The CDR3 nucleotides are TGTGCCAGCAGCTTACAATCCGCGGGGGCCACAGATACGCAGTATTTT.

This clone was counted a single time. The chain is built from TRBV12-5 and TRBJ1-2, with a tentative D call TRBD1 (5 bases). V lost 0 bases and J 6 bases, leaving 17 bases between the germline ends. Germline V gene sequence: CDR1 LGHNT, CDR2 FRNRAP. This CDR3 spans 16 amino acids. DNA for the CDR3: TGTGCTAGTGGTTTGGTAATAGGGGCCTGGATAGATGGCTACACCTTC. It specifies CASGLVIGAWIDGYTF.

This clone came up once. The chain has TRBV4-1 and TRBJ2-7, with 12 bases matching TRBD1. Germline trimming cut 0 bases from V and 10 bases from J; bases unmatched to any gene: 7. Per the germline V gene, CDR1 is MGHRA and CDR2 is YSYEKL. The CDR3 length is 15 residues. The CDR3 region has the DNA TGCGCCAGCAGCCAAGATCCGGGACAGGGGGCATTTCAGTACTTC. Its protein is CASSQDPGQGAFQYF.

CDR3 DNA: TGCAGCGCTTCGGACGGGACCTACAATGAGCAGTTCTTC. It yields the protein CSASDGTYNEQFF. The J gene is TRBJ2-1, the V gene TRBV29-1; D possibly corresponds to TRBD2 (5 bases). Germline V gives CDR1 SQVTM, CDR2 ANQGSEA. CDR3 length: 13 amino acids. V was pared by 7 bases and J by 2 bases, with 12 bases between.

This chain uses TRBV27 with TRBJ2-1; 8 positions match TRBD2. This CDR3 has 15 residues. Per the germline V gene, CDR1 is MNHEY and CDR2 is SMNVEV (reference sequence). Germline trimming cut 2 bases from V and 2 bases from J; bases unmatched to any gene: 2. CDR3 protein: CASSLTRGAYNEQFF. In DNA form, the CDR3 reads TGTGCCAGCAGTTTAACGCGGGGGGCCTACAATGAGCAGTTCTTC.

This clone was detected only once. Other DNA sequences in the sample encode the same CDR3. V gene TRBV5-1 combines with J gene TRBJ2-7, with D hard to call. This CDR3 is 13 amino acids long. Germline-derived CDR1 and CDR2 are SGHRS and YFSETQ. With 0 bases removed from V and 3 bases from J, the gap between germline ends came to 7 bases. For the CDR3, the DNA is TGCGCCAGCAGCTTGGGGCAGTACTACGAGCAGTACTTC. Amino acids: CASSLGQYYEQYF.